The entry below describes one T cell receptor (beta chain). This clonotype was recorded a few times. The antigen it binds to is not known. No per-base quality is available; no much larger clone lies one base away. The CDR3 holds 13 amino acids from the cysteine to the phenylalanine. Kept here is only the CDR3 DNA, which spans 39 bases and is read in frame from base 1. Trimming takes 6 bases off V and 3 bases off J; junction bases not matched to a gene: 5. The germline V gene provides CDR1 SQVTM and CDR2 ANQGSEA. The method behind the library was 5' RACE. A second PCR of about 6 to 12 cycles was run with a J-beta primer mix and a sample-barcoded 5' primer. A unique molecular identifier was introduced onto each TCR beta cDNA molecule by a template-switch 5' adaptor carrying 12 random nucleotides. At least 2.5 million CDR3-containing paired-end reads were obtained from each sample. The Mint cDNA synthesis kit, primed by a TRBC-specific oligonucleotide, was used to synthesize first-strand cDNA from all RNA. All cDNA was treated with uracil-DNA glycosylase and then went through a first 18-cycle PCR with the universal primers M1SS and BC2_uni_R. The study's own analysis went as follows. For normalization, 1 million high-quality reads, each with a distinct molecular identifier, were randomly selected from each sample. Reads with shared molecular identifiers were discarded instead of being binned into consensus sequences. MiTCR, set to a Q25 quality threshold and the strictest error-elimination algorithm, was used for CDR3 identification, clonotype clustering and error correction. A nonparametric unseen species model with Euler transformation was used to estimate lower-bound total TCR beta diversity. TCRdb redid the processing of the public reads, applying fastp at Q25 and MiXCR, and retained in-frame beta chains. Entries are consolidated by CDR3 protein sequence, retaining the most common genes and DNA. The V and J calls shown here were made by TCRdb, not taken from the authors' results. Present in this sample are around 2 million distinct CDR3 sequences, roughly two fifths of which were seen just once. The ten largest clones add up to more than 20% of the sample.

The data belong to a study of blood T cells in healthy people across ages (dated by TCRdb to the mid-2010s). Notes on the research overall: Template switching captured roughly one uniquely barcoded TCR beta cDNA molecule per two T cells in model experiments. Using the same blood draw, the study looked at two additional independent replicas of 1 million unique cDNA reads for two donors, one aged 18 to 30 and the other aged 80 or older. The study measured age-related changes in TCR beta repertoire diversity using deep sequencing normalized with unique cDNA molecular identifiers. To avoid experimental bias, donors of different ages were spread randomly across the sequencing lanes. Four age groups were formed from the donors: young (average approximately 15 years), middle-aged (approximately 42), aged (roughly 58) and long-lived (82). The investigation overall reported the following: The CMV infection status of donors was not known, potentially confounding age-related changes in expanded clonotypes. Total diversity estimates from one million sequenced T cells were considered lower bounds and underestimates. As age increased, observed TCR beta diversity per million T cells dropped in a roughly linear way, and a significant reduction was already evident by age about 40. The long-lived group showed more naive CD4+ T cells, fewer expanded clones and increased TCR diversity than the aged group, suggesting age selection. Since profiling was done on bulk unsorted PBMCs, naive and antigen-experienced compartments could not be conclusively compared. The percentage of naive T cells measured by flow cytometry correlated strongly with observed TCR beta diversity.

The approximately 39 donors, aged about 6 to 95 years, were systemically healthy Caucasian individuals from Russia. Ten milliliters of peripheral blood were drawn from each donor into EDTA-treated Vacutainer tubes. PBMCs were isolated by Ficoll-Paque density-gradient centrifugation, with at least 6 million obtained per sample. Total RNA was extracted from PBMCs with Trizol reagent, with at least 6 micrograms obtained per sample. For every donor, flow cytometry on a PBMC aliquot measured the percentage of naive CD45RAhigh/CD27high T cells. This receptor was identified in a human donor in good health. Sequencing used blood. In this chain, TRBV29-1 is recombined with TRBJ1-2; 9 central nucleotides agree with TRBD1. The nucleotides read TGCAGCGTAGGACAGGGGAGGGACTATGGCTACACCTTC. Its product reads: CSVGQGRDYGYTF.